This T cell receptor (beta chain) is from a study of T-cell memory formation after mild COVID-19. Study-wide background: TCR clusters were mostly donor specific. The study's findings and limits: Day 37-peaking second-wave clones had unconfirmed SARS-CoV-2 specificity. Shrinking CD4+ clones resided mostly in CM and EM, and CD8+ ones in EMRA.

The sample holds a few counts of this clonotype. Antigen unknown. The CDR3 contains 15 residues. CDR1 and CDR2 from the germline V gene are MNHEY and SVGEGT. With V trimmed by 10 bases and J by 4 bases, 13 bases remained unmatched. TCRdb re-derived calls from the 5' RACE reads in MiXCR, one entry per CDR3 protein. The sample includes 250,000 to 300,000 distinct CDR3 sequences, around 15% of them seen just once. Sequenced material: PBMCs or a T cell subset sorted from them (not recorded which). The chain combines TRBV6-2 or TRBV6-3 with TRBJ1-2, with 9 bases that match TRBD1. The sequence was collected from a man between 18 and 35 years old who had mild COVID-19 (a few samples of this study predate the infection). Cell type and time point are not known. The CDR3 spells CATSHAWDRVYGYTF. For the CDR3, the DNA is TGTGCCACCTCGCACGCCTGGGACAGGGTCTATGGCTACACCTTC.